A single sample is the source of the 18 T cell receptor beta chains below, sequenced in a study of T cells in localized non-small cell lung cancer. Some clones are missing from TCRdb's copy, which holds only in-frame ones; the method was immunoSEQ multiplex PCR. This sample has tens of thousands of clones, with approximately 83% found just once. The material was peripheral blood, obtained before any cancer treatment. The source is a man between 40 and 70 years old with stage I lung adenocarcinoma.

V gene TRBV9 combines with J gene TRBJ2-7; D possibly matches TRBD1 or TRBD2 (5 bases each). Looked up from germline, CDR1 is SGDLS and CDR2 is YYNGEE. Trimming shortened V by 2 bases and J by 2 bases, and 14 bases separated the two germline ends. CDR3 length: 15 amino acids. In DNA form, the CDR3 reads TGTGCCAGCAGCGTTTCGACGGGACCGACCTACGAGCAGTACTTC. It translates to CASSVSTGPTYEQYF.

The chain carries TRBV10-3 and TRBJ1-1; D gene uncertain. The CDR3 sequence is 14 residues long. Germline CDR1 ENHRY, CDR2 SYGVKD. V shed 10 bases and J shed 0 bases, with 15 bases lying between them. The CDR3 DNA reads as TGTGCCACCAGCTCCCCTACGATGAACACTGAAGCTTTCTTT. Protein product: CATSSPTMNTEAFF.

For the CDR3, the DNA is TGTGCCAGTAGTATCCCGGGACGGACCTCGGGGCCCCAGCATTTT. Its protein is CASSIPGRTSGPQHF. The rearrangement links TRBV19 to TRBJ1-5; perhaps TRBD1 as D (5 bases). The V end was cut by 3 bases, the J end by 9 bases, with 18 bases between. This CDR3 contains 15 residues. The germline V gene encodes CDR1 LNHDA and CDR2 SQIVND (reference sequence).

The chain combines TRBV9 with TRBJ2-1, with D hard to call. The CDR3 loop spans 15 amino acids. Germline-derived CDR1 and CDR2 are SGDLS and YYNGEE. Trimming removed 3 bases from V and 6 bases from J, with 16 bases in between. The CDR3 bases are TGTGCCAGCAGCGAAGGTCTCCCTGGGCGCAATGAGCAGTTCTTC. The encoded protein is CASSEGLPGRNEQFF.

The chain links TRBV19 to TRBJ2-1, with D perhaps being TRBD1 or TRBD2 (5 bases each). V lost 3 bases and J 8 bases, leaving 20 bases between the germline ends. The CDR3 totals 16 residues. Germline V lookup: CDR1 LNHDA, CDR2 SQIVND (reference sequence). The CDR3 is CASSMPGGLRGDEQFF. In nucleotides, the CDR3 is TGTGCCAGTAGTATGCCGGGCGGCCTTAGGGGAGATGAGCAGTTCTTC.

The chain recombines TRBV15 with TRBJ2-7, with D possibly TRBD1 on 6 matching bases. The germline gives CDR1 LNHNV, CDR2 YYDKDF (reference sequence). Trimming cost V 0 bases and J 2 bases, with 8 bases left between them. The CDR3 has 14 amino acids. The CDR3 DNA reads TGTGCCACCAGCAGAGATCAGGGGACCTACGAGCAGTACTTC. This sequence encodes CATSRDQGTYEQYF.

The chain has TRBV19 and TRBJ2-5; D is undetermined. Germline CDR1 LNHDA, CDR2 SQIVND (reference sequence). V was pared by 3 bases and J by 6 bases, with 5 bases between. This CDR3 is 11 amino acids long. The CDR3 spells CASSIEKTQYF. The CDR3 DNA follows: TGTGCCAGTAGTATCGAGAAGACCCAGTACTTC.

V gene TRBV7-3 combines with J gene TRBJ2-3; the match to TRBD2 covers 13 bases. Trimming cost V 5 bases and J 1 base; bases outside gene matches: 3. This CDR3 contains 16 residues. Looked up from germline, CDR1 is SGHTA and CDR2 is FQGTGA. Written as DNA, the CDR3 is TGTGCCAGCAGCCTCGGACTAGCGGGGGGCACAGATACGCAGTATTTT. Its protein product is CASSLGLAGGTDTQYF.

The chain links TRBV2 to TRBJ1-3, with D hard to call. Trimming cost V 3 bases and J 4 bases, with 10 bases left between them. There are 14 residues in the CDR3. Germline values: CDR1 SNHLY, CDR2 FYNNEI. The CDR3 sequence: CASSENGIGNTIYF. The CDR3 DNA follows: TGTGCCAGCAGTGAGAACGGTATCGGAAACACCATATATTTT.

The chain is built from TRBV19 and TRBJ2-7; TRBD2 matches at 9 bases. This CDR3 comprises 15 residues. Unmatched junction bases numbered 6, after V lost 3 bases and J lost 3 bases. CDR1 is LNHDA and CDR2 is SQIVND in the germline V gene (reference sequence). The CDR3 region is CASSIRWTSDYEQYF. CDR3 coding DNA: TGTGCCAGTAGTATCCGATGGACTAGCGACTACGAGCAGTACTTC.

The chain links TRBV11-2 to TRBJ1-3; D remains unclear. Between the trimmed V and J ends, which lost 2 bases and 2 bases, there was a span of 7 bases. The CDR3 is 14 residues long. CDR1 is SGHAT, CDR2 FQNNGV, per germline. The CDR3 loop is CASSLQSAGNTIYF. The DNA of the CDR3 is TGTGCCAGCAGCTTACAGTCGGCTGGAAACACCATATATTTT. Based on the CDR3 plus reference TRBV11-2 and TRBJ1-3, the full variable domain is EAGVAQSPRYKIIEKRQSVAFWCNPISGHATLYWYQQILGQGPKLLIQFQNNGVVDDSQLPKDRFSAERLKGVDSTLKIQPAKLEDSAVYLCASSLQSAGNTIYFGEGSWLTVV.

The chain has TRBV5-1 and TRBJ2-7; D not certain. Trimming stripped 2 bases from V and 4 bases from J, with 13 bases between. The CDR3 is made up of 14 amino acids. The germline V gene has CDR1 SGHRS and CDR2 YFSETQ. The CDR3 reads CASSLSLGSYEQYF. In nucleotides, the CDR3 is TGCGCCAGCAGCTTATCACTGGGATCTTACGAGCAGTACTTC.

The chain employs TRBV27 and TRBJ1-2, with 12 bases that match TRBD1. CDR3 length: 14 residues. Losses at the gene ends were 6 bases for V and 8 bases for J; bases not matched to a gene: 7. Germline CDR1 is MNHEY and CDR2 is SMNVEV (reference sequence). The CDR3 bases are TGTGCCAGCAGCCGACGGGACAGGGGGCCAGGCTACACCTTC. Translated: CASSRRDRGPGYTF.

V gene TRBV19 combines with J gene TRBJ2-2; 10 positions agree with TRBD2. CDR1 and CDR2 from the germline V gene are LNHDA and SQIVND (reference sequence). The CDR3 covers 16 residues. The J segment lost 4 bases and the V segment lost 1 base, leaving 3 bases of the junction unmatched. The CDR3 spells CASSIAAGGSTGELFF. DNA of the CDR3: TGTGCCAGTAGTATAGCAGCGGGAGGGAGCACCGGGGAGCTGTTTTTT.

V usage is TRBV6-1 and J usage is TRBJ2-5, with unresolved D. There are 14 residues in the CDR3. The V gene lost 1 base and the J gene lost 6 bases, with 12 bases spanning the gap. Per germline, CDR1 MNHNS and CDR2 SASEGT. The DNA for the CDR3 is TGTGCCAGCAGTGAAGTCGTATTATCTCAGACCCAGTACTTC. This gives the protein CASSEVVLSQTQYF.

The chain recombines TRBV4-3 with TRBJ2-3; 10 bases are shared with TRBD1. With 3 bases clipped from V and 5 bases from J, the junction kept 5 bases outside the gene matches. This CDR3 comprises 15 residues. Germline CDR1 is LGHNA and CDR2 is YSLEER. CDR3 sequence: CASSHLTGGKDTQYF. The DNA of the CDR3 is TGCGCCAGCAGCCACCTGACAGGGGGCAAAGATACGCAGTATTTT.

This chain joins TRBV28 and TRBJ2-5, with unresolved D. Germline CDR1 MDHEN, CDR2 SYDVKM. The CDR3 loop spans 13 amino acids. Trimming cost V 5 bases and J 1 base, with 8 bases left between them. For the CDR3, the DNA is TGTGCCAGCAGTCCCGGGTTCCAAGAGACCCAGTACTTC. Translation gives CASSPGFQETQYF.

The V call is TRBV28, the J call TRBJ2-1; 14 bases map to TRBD2. Germline CDR1 is MDHEN and CDR2 is SYDVKM. The CDR3 is 14 amino acids. V dropped 5 bases and J dropped 7; count of bases not matched to a gene: 1. As DNA, the CDR3 is TGTGCCAGCAGTCGGACTAGCGGGAGGAATGAGCAGTTCTTC. Translation: CASSRTSGRNEQFF.